The TCR beta chain described here comes from a study of blood T cell repertoires in COVID-19. Germline V gives CDR1 SEHNR, CDR2 FQNEAQ (reference sequence). This CDR3 region has 16 residues. V was pared by 5 bases and J by 8 bases, with 16 bases of the junction left unmatched. Clones were read by immunoSEQ multiplex PCR, and TCRdb kept only the in-frame ones, dropping some. The table has 250,000 to 300,000 clones, around 90% seen once. The specimen sequenced was peripheral blood. This chain connects TRBV7-9 to TRBJ1-2; 8 bases line up with TRBD1. The receptor comes from a woman aged 45 to 65 who had recovered from COVID-19. CDR3 nucleotide sequence: TGTGCCAGCAGCCACCCCATGTGGGCGGACAGGGAAGGCTACACCTTC. This encodes CASSHPMWADREGYTF.